Listed below are T cell receptor beta chains from one sample, sequenced in a study of blood T cell repertoires in COVID-19. Repertoires were generated with immunoSEQ multiplex PCR, while TCRdb's copy carries only in-frame clones and drops some. The sample lists 250,000 to 350,000 clones; 88% were seen once. Sequenced sample: PBMCs or T cells enriched from blood (not recorded which). Receptors were obtained from a woman between 25 and 40 years old who had recovered from COVID-19. CDR3s include the opening cysteine and the closing phenylalanine or tryptophan.

j_call: TRBJ1-5; v_call: TRBV27; cdr3_aa: CASSPLGERGQPQHF
j_call: TRBJ1-2; v_call: TRBV28; cdr3_aa: CASSPKMTANYGYTF
j_call: TRBJ2-1; v_call: TRBV5-4; cdr3_aa: CASRRGTTGYNEQFF
j_call: TRBJ1-2; v_call: TRBV6-5; cdr3_aa: CASSQLGQGAWGYTF
j_call: TRBJ2-7; v_call: TRBV19; cdr3_aa: CASSFLAGVSEQYF
j_call: TRBJ1-1; v_call: TRBV2; cdr3_aa: CASSPQGGQSWTEAFF
j_call: TRBJ1-2; v_call: TRBV7-9; cdr3_aa: CASSLDPTGTPTNYGYTF
j_call: TRBJ1-2; v_call: TRBV7-2; cdr3_aa: CASSMGQPSYGYTF
j_call: TRBJ1-1; v_call: TRBV11-2; cdr3_aa: CASSLGASAGWLAEAFF
j_call: TRBJ1-1; v_call: TRBV7-6; cdr3_aa: CASSLNRAVDEAFF
j_call: TRBJ2-2; v_call: TRBV29-1; cdr3_aa: CSVGVAGAWTGELFF
j_call: TRBJ2-5; v_call: TRBV19; cdr3_aa: CASSIRRGGQETQYF
j_call: TRBJ1-1; v_call: TRBV7-2; cdr3_aa: CASSLDYGGPEAFF
j_call: TRBJ1-3; v_call: TRBV7-8; cdr3_aa: CASSSRVAGNTIYF
j_call: TRBJ1-2; v_call: TRBV6-5; cdr3_aa: CAAKGRGGNYGYTF
j_call: TRBJ1-6; v_call: TRBV5-8; cdr3_aa: CASRDTVGQNNSPLHF
j_call: TRBJ1-2; v_call: TRBV9; cdr3_aa: CASSVNPGSAELAGSYGYTF
j_call: TRBJ1-2; v_call: TRBV18; cdr3_aa: CASSPGAVENYWGYTF
j_call: TRBJ1-2; v_call: TRBV28; cdr3_aa: CASSFVSTNYGYTF
j_call: TRBJ2-7; v_call: TRBV9; cdr3_aa: CASSAFSGSGEQYF
j_call: TRBJ2-2; v_call: TRBV6-5; cdr3_aa: CASSYSPTGGRGELFF
j_call: TRBJ1-1; v_call: TRBV20-1; cdr3_aa: CSVRGDTEAFF
j_call: TRBJ2-3; v_call: TRBV5-1; cdr3_aa: CASSSRLAGRTDTQYF
j_call: TRBJ2-7; v_call: TRBV28; cdr3_aa: CASREATSGEQYF
j_call: TRBJ2-7; v_call: TRBV7-2; cdr3_aa: CASSRNRIYEQYF
j_call: TRBJ2-6; v_call: TRBV28; cdr3_aa: CASSPRLAGVWAGANVLTF
j_call: TRBJ2-7; v_call: TRBV28; cdr3_aa: CASTLNLGSGGLYEQYF
j_call: TRBJ1-1; v_call: TRBV6-2/TRBV6-3; cdr3_aa: CASSLLSPRSTEAFF
j_call: TRBJ2-1; v_call: TRBV21-1; cdr3_aa: CASSKLGKGGTSGRNTLNEQFF
j_call: TRBJ1-1; v_call: TRBV6-4; cdr3_aa: CASSDSGGTEAFF
j_call: TRBJ1-4; v_call: TRBV7-2; cdr3_aa: CASSLNIMAGGDRKLFF
j_call: TRBJ2-2; v_call: TRBV2; cdr3_aa: CASSPLEAGELFF
j_call: TRBJ1-3; v_call: TRBV19; cdr3_aa: CASSGRDSRFGNTIYF
j_call: TRBJ2-7; v_call: TRBV29-1; cdr3_aa: CSVAAGGYEQYF
j_call: TRBJ2-7; v_call: TRBV6-5; cdr3_aa: CATTSGGSYEQYF
j_call: TRBJ2-7; v_call: TRBV10-3; cdr3_aa: CAISEDRDLYEQYF
j_call: TRBJ1-2; v_call: TRBV30; cdr3_aa: CAWREGQGARNTF
j_call: TRBJ1-2; v_call: TRBV18; cdr3_aa: CASSPDLTLGGYTF
j_call: TRBJ1-6; v_call: TRBV5-1; cdr3_aa: CASSPGTGNSPLHF
j_call: TRBJ1-5; v_call: TRBV23-1; cdr3_aa: CASSQGRTGVPIYSNQPQHF
j_call: TRBJ2-7; v_call: TRBV7-2; cdr3_aa: CASSGRGGAAEQYF
j_call: TRBJ1-5; v_call: TRBV20-1; cdr3_aa: CSAISGQSRHF
j_call: TRBJ2-2; v_call: TRBV10-3; cdr3_aa: CAISARDFTGELFF
j_call: TRBJ1-2; v_call: TRBV18; cdr3_aa: CASVLGQGAWYGYTF
j_call: TRBJ1-3; v_call: TRBV6-5; cdr3_aa: CASSSSSGNTIYF
j_call: TRBJ1-1; v_call: TRBV11-2; cdr3_aa: CASSPDRGGTEAFF
j_call: TRBJ1-4; v_call: TRBV5-1; cdr3_aa: CASSSTGAATNEKLFF
j_call: TRBJ1-3; v_call: TRBV11-2; cdr3_aa: CASSQGQPRPGNTIYF
j_call: TRBJ1-6; v_call: TRBV21-1; cdr3_aa: CASSKVRLTGDNSPLHF
j_call: TRBJ2-3; v_call: TRBV6-5; cdr3_aa: CASSYSGDTDTQYF
j_call: TRBJ2-1; v_call: TRBV19; cdr3_aa: CASGTSGRNEQFF
j_call: TRBJ2-5; v_call: TRBV5-1; cdr3_aa: CASSYTASGTLQETQYF
j_call: TRBJ1-2; v_call: TRBV6-4; cdr3_aa: CASSIRSGTNYGYTF